This note documents a single T cell receptor beta chain sequence. Its specificity is unknown. Caucasian individuals from Russia who were healthy and aged roughly 6 to 90 acted as donors. For every donor, a draw yielded around 10 milliliters of peripheral blood. There were at least 5.5 micrograms of total RNA extracted from every sample. The CDR3 spans 15 residues. CDR1 is ENHRY, CDR2 SYGVKD, per germline. With V trimmed by 7 bases and J by 4 bases, 10 bases remained unmatched. Combining a sample-barcoded 5' primer with a J-beta primer mix, a second PCR ran for 7 to 11 cycles. TCRdb passed the 5' RACE reads through MiXCR, listing each CDR3 protein once. Among fewer than 2 million distinct CDR3 sequences, more than 35% were seen once, and the ten largest hold more than 20%. This specimen comes from a study of blood T cells in healthy people across ages. Findings and limits, study-wide: Unknown donor CMV status possibly confounded expanded clonotype changes.

The specimen sequenced was blood. The receptor was isolated from a human donor in good health. This chain connects TRBV10-3 to TRBJ2-3, with TRBD2 identical over 8 bases. The CDR3 DNA sequence: TGTGCCATCAAGTCGGACGGGGGGGCCCCAGATACGCAGTATTTT. Its translation is CAIKSDGGAPDTQYF.